The 13 T cell receptor beta chains presented below share a single source sample, sequenced in a study of T cells in Graves' hyperthyroidism and ophthalmopathy. Amplified TCR beta CDR3 regions derived from RNA transcripts. Primed by the HTBI set, a first-round RT-PCR was run on the TCR CDR3. TCRdb analysed the multiplex PCR reads with MiXCR anew, one entry per CDR3 protein. Of some 770,000 distinct CDR3 sequences in the sample, around 15% were seen once. Material for sequencing was blood. The receptors derive from a man aged 18 to 29 with Graves' hyperthyroidism.

This clonotype has at least ten counts. The genes are TRBV6-2 or TRBV6-3 and TRBJ2-3, with D uncertain. CDR1 is MNHEY and CDR2 is SVGEGT in the germline V gene. V was shortened by 3 bases and J by 4 bases, with 14 bases between the two germline ends. The CDR3 covers 15 residues. The CDR3 region is CASSYNNEWADTQYF. The DNA of the CDR3 is TGTGCCAGCAGTTATAACAACGAATGGGCAGATACGCAGTATTTT.

This chain joins TRBV7-9 and TRBJ1-2; possibly TRBD1 for D (6 bases). The CDR3 sequence is 15 residues long. Germline V gene data show CDR1 as SEHNR and CDR2 as FQNEAQ (reference sequence). Trimming shortened V by 0 bases and J by 8 bases, and 16 bases separated the two germline ends. This CDR3 is CASSLAQGFKSGYTF. The CDR3 DNA is TGTGCCAGCAGCTTAGCCCAGGGGTTTAAGAGCGGCTACACCTTC. Full variable domain (missing parts from reference TRBV7-9 and TRBJ1-2): DTGVSQNPRHKITKRGQNVTFRCDPISEHNRLYWYRQTLGQGPEFLTYFQNEAQLEKSRLLSDRFSAERPKGSFSTLEIQRTEQGDSAMYLCASSLAQGFKSGYTFGSGTRLTVV.

This clonotype appeared many times. J is TRBJ2-1 and V is TRBV27, with 7 positions matching TRBD2. CDR1 is MNHEY, CDR2 SMNVEV, per germline (reference sequence). The trim removed 3 bases at V and 9 bases at J, leaving 5 bases unmatched. This CDR3 has 13 amino acids. For the CDR3, the DNA is TGTGCCAGCAGTTTTCAACTAGCGTTTGAGCAGTTCTTC. This sequence encodes CASSFQLAFEQFF.

This clonotype was found many times. This chain joins TRBV12-3 or TRBV12-4 and TRBJ2-6, with 7 bases fitting TRBD2. Trimming cost V 3 bases and J 1 base; bases outside gene matches: 9. CDR3 length equals 18 residues. Here the CDR3 reads CASSFGGSRESGANVLTF. CDR3 DNA sequence: TGTGCCAGCAGTTTCGGGGGGTCCCGAGAGTCTGGGGCCAACGTCCTGACTTTC.

The rearrangement uses TRBV30 and TRBJ2-5; no reliable D call. Looked up from germline, CDR1 is GTSNPN and CDR2 is SVGIG (reference sequence). CDR3 length: 13 residues. V lost 0 bases to trimming and J lost 5 bases, with 10 bases between them. CDR3 residues: CAWSVTYRETQYF. The CDR3 nucleotides read TGTGCCTGGAGTGTCACCTATAGGGAGACCCAGTACTTC.

This clonotype was picked up a small number of times. This chain links TRBV5-1 with TRBJ2-2; 12 bases are a match to TRBD1. With 4 bases clipped from V and 4 bases from J, the junction kept 5 bases outside the gene matches. The CDR3 extends over 16 amino acids. From germline, CDR1 is SGHRS and CDR2 YFSETQ. CDR3 region: CASSPSGQGATGELFF. CDR3 sequence (DNA): TGCGCCAGCAGCCCCTCGGGACAGGGGGCCACCGGGGAGCTGTTTTTT.

The chain links TRBV6-1 to TRBJ2-1; 14 positions agree with TRBD2. The V segment lost 6 bases and the J segment 6 bases; nucleotides outside the gene matches: 7. Germline values: CDR1 MNHNS, CDR2 SASEGT. The CDR3 length is 16 residues. The CDR3 coding sequence is TGTGCCAGCAGGACGTCGGGACTAGCGGGAGCCAATGAGCAGTTCTTC. Translated, it gives CASRTSGLAGANEQFF.

This clonotype was seen ten or more times. The CDR3 DNA is TGTGCCACCACGGGGGGACAGGACAATCAGCCCCAGCATTTT. This codes for CATTGGQDNQPQHF. This chain joins TRBV10-3 and TRBJ1-5; TRBD1 matches at 8 bases. Germline trimming cut 10 bases from V and 3 bases from J; bases unmatched to any gene: 8. Per the germline V gene, CDR1 is ENHRY and CDR2 is SYGVKD. There are 14 residues in the CDR3.

This clonotype was detected many times. The V call is TRBV6-2 or TRBV6-3, the J call TRBJ2-7; no definite D call. Between the trimmed V and J ends, which lost 2 bases and 3 bases, there was a span of 5 bases. In germline, CDR1 is MNHEY, CDR2 SVGEGT. CDR3 length: 12 amino acids. CDR3 sequence (DNA): TGTGCCAGCAGTTACCCATTCTACGAGCAGTACTTC. It codes for CASSYPFYEQYF.

The sample holds many counts of this clonotype. Here the CDR3 DNA reads TGTGCCAGCAGTTACCCAGACAGTCAGCCCCAGCATTTT. Translated, it gives CASSYPDSQPQHF. The chain links TRBV6-2 or TRBV6-3 to TRBJ1-5; tentative D call: TRBD1 (5 bases). This CDR3 contains 13 residues. The germline V gene encodes CDR1 MNHEY and CDR2 SVGEGT. Trimming pared 2 bases from V and 6 bases from J, leaving 8 bases between.

This clonotype was observed at least ten times. The J gene is TRBJ2-1, the V gene TRBV12-5; no firm D call. Trimming removed 1 base at V and 5 bases at J, with 18 bases between. The CDR3 spans 17 residues. CDR1 and CDR2 from the germline V gene are LGHNT and FRNRAP. The CDR3 is CASGLDPKVPKNNEQFF. The CDR3 DNA is TGTGCTAGTGGTTTGGACCCGAAAGTCCCGAAAAACAATGAGCAGTTCTTC.

The rearrangement uses TRBV3-1 and TRBJ2-7; a weak D match, TRBD2 (6 bases). Germline CDR1 LGHDT, CDR2 YNNKEL (reference sequence). The V end lost 4 bases, the J end lost 6 bases, and 22 bases lay between the germline ends. CDR3 length: 16 amino acids. CDR3 bases: TGTGCCAGCAGCCCGTGGGGCGGGACTGCCCTCGCCGAGCAGTACTTC. Protein sequence: CASSPWGGTALAEQYF.

This clonotype showed up many times. The gene calls are TRBV7-9 and TRBJ2-7, with D maybe TRBD1 (6 bases). The CDR3 is 13 amino acids. Trimming removed 3 bases at V and 3 bases at J, with 9 bases between. In germline, CDR1 is SEHNR, CDR2 FQNEAQ (reference sequence). This CDR3 reads CASSFTGLYEQYF. The CDR3 nucleotides read TGTGCCAGCAGCTTCACAGGGCTCTACGAGCAGTACTTC.